This T cell receptor beta chain was captured by sequencing in a study of OX40 agonist ivuxolimab in advanced cancers. Germline V gene data show CDR1 as MNHEY and CDR2 as SVGAGI. CDR3 size: 15 residues. V shed 4 bases, J shed 0 bases, and the junction held 4 bases outside the gene matches. Only in-frame clones appear in the TCRdb table, and some are missing; sequencing was by immunoSEQ multiplex PCR. Of roughly 61,000 clones in the sample, 80% to 90% are singletons; the top ten hold 0.55% to 0.6%. This TCR was sampled from an adult with an advanced solid tumor such as melanoma, head and neck, liver or kidney cancer. The sample was CD4+ or CD8+ T cells sorted from blood, taken in a trial of the OX40 agonist ivuxolimab. This chain joins TRBV6-5 and TRBJ1-2; 8 nucleotides line up with TRBD1. Here the CDR3 reads CASSFSRGPNYGYTF. CDR3 nucleotides: TGTGCCAGCAGTTTTAGCAGGGGGCCTAACTATGGCTACACCTTC.